The rows below give T cell receptor beta chains drawn from one sample of a study of cytomegalovirus exposure and HLA in healthy donors. Measured with immunoSEQ multiplex PCR; TCRdb has only the in-frame clones, and not every one. The sample consists of tens of thousands of clones, around 73% of them appearing once. The sample taken for sequencing was PBMCs. All receptors derive from a man aged 45 to 65 in good health and CMV-seronegative. Each CDR3 is given with its conserved first and last residue. The order of the fields is D gene, J gene, clone size, V gene, CDR3 DNA, CDR3 protein. The D gene is left open where the match is weak. A clone size is listed for some rows: how often the clone was seen (once, few, many), or a class if it is expanded.

-	TRBJ1-5	-	TRBV27	TGTGCCAGCAGTTTACAGGGTACTCAGCCCCAGCATTTT	CASSLQGTQPQHF
-	TRBJ2-7	once	TRBV30	TGTGCCTGGCGGGAAGGGTACGAGCAGTACTTC	CAWREGYEQYF
-	TRBJ1-4	-	TRBV5-1	TGCGCCAGCAGCTTGTATGTCGGAGGAGGGGAAAAACTGTTTTTT	CASSLYVGGGEKLFF
-	TRBJ1-2	-	TRBV9	TGTGCCAGCAGCCAAGGGGGTGGGGACTATGGCTACACCTTC	CASSQGGGDYGYTF
TRBD2	TRBJ2-5	-	TRBV5-4	TGTGCCAGCAGCTTGGCCGGGACTAGCGGGGTAGGAGAGACCCAGTACTTC	CASSLAGTSGVGETQYF
TRBD1	TRBJ1-1	-	TRBV19	TGTGCCAGCCTTAACAGGGGGCGCGGCACTGAAGCTTTCTTT	CASLNRGRGTEAFF
-	TRBJ1-4	few	TRBV29-1	TGCAGCGTTGAATTGGTAGGGGTTGGAACTAATGAAAAACTGTTTTTT	CSVELVGVGTNEKLFF
TRBD2	TRBJ2-1	-	TRBV13	TGTGCCAGCAGCCCTAAAGGGCTAGCGGGGGGGTCCTACAATGAGCAGTTCTTC	CASSPKGLAGGSYNEQFF
TRBD2	TRBJ2-5	-	TRBV2	TGTGCCTGTCGACACGGGGGGGAAGAGACCCAGTACTTC	CACRHGGEETQYF
-	TRBJ2-7	few	TRBV19	TGTGCCAGTAGTATGACAGAATACTCCTACGAGCAGTACTTC	CASSMTEYSYEQYF
-	TRBJ2-1	-	TRBV5-1	TGCGCCAGCAGCTTGGGGCAGGGGAAGGTGAATGAGCAGTTCTTC	CASSLGQGKVNEQFF
-	TRBJ2-7	once	TRBV25-1	TGTGCCAGCACCCGGGGTCCCTCCGAGCAGTACTTC	CASTRGPSEQYF
-	TRBJ1-5	-	TRBV9	TGTGCCAGCAGCGTATCAGGGGATAAGCCCCAGCATTTT	CASSVSGDKPQHF
-	TRBJ2-3	-	TRBV5-4	TGTGCCAGCAGCTCCGGCGGGGCGACTACTAGCACAGATACGCAGTATTTT	CASSSGGATTSTDTQYF
TRBD1	TRBJ1-3	-	TRBV6-1	TGTGCCAGCGCCGACAGGGGGCTTGTAAACACCATATATTTT	CASADRGLVNTIYF
-	TRBJ1-6	-	TRBV11-2	TGTGCCAGCAGCTTCCGGGAGAGTTATAATTCACCCCTCCACTTT	CASSFRESYNSPLHF
TRBD1	TRBJ1-2	-	TRBV5-5	TGTGCCAGCAGGACGGGACAGGGCTATGGCTACACCTTC	CASRTGQGYGYTF
-	TRBJ1-5	once	TRBV11-2	TGTGCCAGCAGCTTAGTTCCGCACCCGGAGGGAACTTATCAGCCCCAGCATTTT	CASSLVPHPEGTYQPQHF
TRBD1	TRBJ1-6	-	TRBV25-1	TGTGCCAGCAGTGACCGACAGGGGGTTAATTCACCCCTCCACTTT	CASSDRQGVNSPLHF
-	TRBJ2-7	-	TRBV9	TGTGCCAGCAGCGCCCCTCGACAGGGCGGGGCGCAGTACTTC	CASSAPRQGGAQYF
-	TRBJ1-2	-	TRBV19	TGTGCCAGTAGTATTCCCGGGGGGGGCTATGGCTACACCTTC	CASSIPGGGYGYTF
-	TRBJ2-5	-	TRBV7-9	TGTGCCAGCAGCTTGGGACTGTGGGAGACCCAGTACTTC	CASSLGLWETQYF
TRBD2	TRBJ2-5	once	TRBV25-1	TGTGCCAGCTCCGCGGGGGGCCCTCAAGAGACCCAGTACTTC	CASSAGGPQETQYF
-	TRBJ1-1	few	TRBV6-5	TGTGCCAGCAGTCGATACAATGAGGGCAACCTTGAAGCTTTCTTT	CASSRYNEGNLEAFF
TRBD2	TRBJ2-5	-	TRBV7-9	TGTGCCAGCAGCTTCGGCGGGGGAGGCGAGACCCAGTACTTC	CASSFGGGGETQYF
-	TRBJ1-2	-	TRBV9	TGTGCCAGCAGCGTAGATGGCAGGCCATATGGCTACACCTTC	CASSVDGRPYGYTF
-	TRBJ1-4	-	TRBV6-5	TGTGCCAGCAGCCTCACCATAGGAGGAGAAAAACTGTTTTTT	CASSLTIGGEKLFF
-	TRBJ2-6	few	TRBV6-5	TGTGCCAGCAGTTACTCGACGGGCTCTGGGGCCAACGTCCTGACTTTC	CASSYSTGSGANVLTF
TRBD2	TRBJ2-7	-	TRBV5-4	TGTGCCAGCAGCTTGGGTTCGGGGGGGGACCCAGGACCCTACGAGCAGTACTTC	CASSLGSGGDPGPYEQYF
-	TRBJ1-6	once	TRBV9	TGTGCCAGCAACCAGGGGCATAATTCACCCCTCCACTTT	CASNQGHNSPLHF
TRBD1	TRBJ2-3	few	TRBV10-3	TGTGCCATCAGTGAGTCGAAGACAGGGGCAGATACGCAGTATTTT	CAISESKTGADTQYF
-	TRBJ2-7	-	TRBV4-2	TGTGCCAGCAGCCACACCGGGGGGAGGACAGGGACCTCCTACGAGCAGTACTTC	CASSHTGGRTGTSYEQYF
-	TRBJ2-3	-	TRBV4-2	TGTGCCAGCAGCCAAGATGGCACAGCCAGGGGAGATACGCAGTATTTT	CASSQDGTARGDTQYF
TRBD1	TRBJ2-3	once	TRBV9	TGTGCCAGCAGATCCAAGGGACAGGGGGCCACAGATACGCAGTATTTT	CASRSKGQGATDTQYF
-	TRBJ1-1	-	TRBV2	TGTGCCAGCAGGCCCCGGAGGAACACTGAAGCTTTCTTT	CASRPRRNTEAFF
-	TRBJ1-3	few	TRBV2	TGTGCCAGCAGACCGGGACTGAGCTCTGGAAACACCATATATTTT	CASRPGLSSGNTIYF
TRBD1	TRBJ1-1	-	TRBV7-3	TGTGCCAGCAGCTTACAAACAGGGGGCTACTCTGAAGCTTTCTTT	CASSLQTGGYSEAFF
TRBD1	TRBJ1-6	-	TRBV11-2	TGTGCCAGCAGCTTAGCGGGACAGAATTCACCCCTCCACTTT	CASSLAGQNSPLHF
TRBD1	TRBJ2-5	-	TRBV7-3	TGTGCCAGCAGCCCAATTCCTAGGGGACAGGGAGGGCAAGAGACCCAGTACTTC	CASSPIPRGQGGQETQYF
-	TRBJ1-2	-	TRBV5-1	TGCGCCAGCAGCTTGGGAGACTATGGCTACACCTTC	CASSLGDYGYTF
-	TRBJ1-4	few	TRBV6-6	TGTGCCAGCAGCCCGACCTCCGGACTTAATGAAAAACTGTTTTTT	CASSPTSGLNEKLFF
-	TRBJ1-6	-	TRBV6-4	TGTGCCAGCAGTGACCGGGGGACCGGTTCACCCCTCCACTTT	CASSDRGTGSPLHF
TRBD1	TRBJ1-2	once	TRBV30	TGTGCCTGGAACGGGTTAGGGACAGGGCGTGATGGCTACACCTTC	CAWNGLGTGRDGYTF
TRBD1	TRBJ1-2	-	TRBV5-1	TGCGCCAGCAGCTTGGGGCCGGGACAGGTTTTCTATGGCTACACCTTC	CASSLGPGQVFYGYTF
TRBD1	TRBJ1-4	once	TRBV7-9	TGTTCCAGCAGCCTACCACAGGGGACTAATGAAAAACTGTTTTTT	CSSSLPQGTNEKLFF
TRBD1	TRBJ1-2	-	TRBV27	TGTGCCAGCAGTGAGACCTACGGGACAGGGAGAAACTACACCTTC	CASSETYGTGRNYTF
-	TRBJ1-2	-	TRBV5-1	TGCGCCAGCAGCTCCCCCGAGGGAAGACGCGGCTACACCTTC	CASSSPEGRRGYTF